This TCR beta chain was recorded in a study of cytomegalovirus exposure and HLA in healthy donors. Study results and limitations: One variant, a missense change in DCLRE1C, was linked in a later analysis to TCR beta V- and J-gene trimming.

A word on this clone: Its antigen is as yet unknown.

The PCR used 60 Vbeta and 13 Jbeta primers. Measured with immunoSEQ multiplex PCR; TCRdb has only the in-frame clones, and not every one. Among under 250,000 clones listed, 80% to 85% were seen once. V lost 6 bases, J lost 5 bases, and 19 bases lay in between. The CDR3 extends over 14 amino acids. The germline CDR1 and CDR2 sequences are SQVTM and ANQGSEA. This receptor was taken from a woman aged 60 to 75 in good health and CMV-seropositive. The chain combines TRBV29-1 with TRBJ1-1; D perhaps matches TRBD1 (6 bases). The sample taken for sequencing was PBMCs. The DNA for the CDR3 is TGCAGCGTAGTTATACAGGGTAGAACGACTGAAGCTTTCTTT. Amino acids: CSVVIQGRTTEAFF.